The 28 T cell receptor beta chains listed next were all sequenced from one sample in a study of T cells in tumors after PD-1 blockade. The table came from immunoSEQ multiplex PCR; TCRdb's copy has only in-frame clones and leaves some out. The data show tens of thousands of clones, about 80% seen once. The material sequenced was PBMCs, taken before anti-PD-1 treatment. The receptors here all came from a human donor with basal cell carcinoma.

The rearrangement links TRBV27 to TRBJ2-7, with 12 nucleotides matching TRBD2. With V trimmed by 8 bases and J by 2 bases, 4 bases remained unmatched. In germline, CDR1 is MNHEY, CDR2 SMNVEV (reference sequence). There are 14 residues in the CDR3. CDR3 sequence (DNA): TGTGCCAGCCACCGACTAGCGGGGGCCTACGAGCAGTACTTC. This sequence encodes CASHRLAGAYEQYF.

The CDR3 loop reads CASRYLAGETYQETQYF. The DNA for the CDR3 is TGTGCCAGCAGATACTTAGCGGGGGAAACGTACCAAGAGACCCAGTACTTC. J is TRBJ2-5 and V is TRBV2; 9 bases map to TRBD2. The germline V gene has CDR1 SNHLY and CDR2 FYNNEI. The CDR3 consists of 17 residues. V lost 6 bases to trimming and J lost 0 bases; unmatched junction nucleotides: 11.

The genes are TRBV19 and TRBJ2-5; D may be TRBD1 (5 bases). CDR3 length: 13 amino acids. Per germline, CDR1 LNHDA and CDR2 SQIVND (reference sequence). The V end lost 5 bases, the J end lost 4 bases, and 11 bases lay between the germline ends. The DNA of the CDR3 is TGTGCCAGTAGTTTGTTAGGGGTAGAGACCCAGTACTTC. Translation: CASSLLGVETQYF.

The rearrangement links TRBV5-5 to TRBJ2-2; either TRBD1 or TRBD2 may supply D (5 bases each). The germline V gene has CDR1 SGHKS and CDR2 YYEKEE (reference sequence). The germline V and J ends were trimmed by 4 bases and 0 bases, with 16 bases remaining between them. There are 17 residues in the CDR3. In DNA form, the CDR3 reads TGTGCCAGCAGCCCCTTGGCAGGGAGCGCGAACACCGGGGAGCTGTTTTTT. This encodes CASSPLAGSANTGELFF.

The chain has TRBV15 and TRBJ1-5, with D uncertain. Per germline, CDR1 LNHNV and CDR2 YYDKDF (reference sequence). V lost 3 bases and J 6 bases, leaving 12 bases between the germline ends. The CDR3 loop spans 14 amino acids. Here the CDR3 reads CATSSVARTQPQHF. The CDR3 nucleotides read TGTGCCACCAGCAGTGTCGCCAGAACTCAGCCCCAGCATTTT.

This clone was seen only a few times. This chain connects TRBV4-2 to TRBJ1-5; D gene uncertain. Germline CDR1 is LGHNA and CDR2 is YNFKEQ. Trimming left V 0 bases short and J 0 bases short, with 9 bases between. The CDR3 has 16 residues. The CDR3: CASSQDWADSNQPQHF. The DNA of the CDR3 is TGTGCCAGCAGCCAAGATTGGGCGGATAGCAATCAGCCCCAGCATTTT.

This clone was observed a single time. The chain couples TRBV12-3 or TRBV12-4 to TRBJ2-1; TRBD1 aligns across 7 bases. Trimming at V came to 2 bases and at J to 15 bases, leaving 10 bases not matched to a gene. The CDR3 loop spans 13 amino acids. CDR3: CASSLIEGAGRFF. The CDR3 bases are TGTGCCAGCAGTTTAATCGAGGGGGCTGGTCGGTTCTTC.

This clone was seen only once. The rearrangement uses TRBV6-1 and TRBJ1-2, with D possibly being TRBD1 (5 bases). The germline V gene encodes CDR1 MNHNS and CDR2 SASEGT. Trimming stripped 2 bases from V and 4 bases from J, with 11 bases between. This CDR3 has 14 amino acids. CDR3 bases: TGTGCCAGCAGTGAATCGGGCAGGGTCTATGGCTACACCTTC. Protein product: CASSESGRVYGYTF.

The gene calls are TRBV7-3 and TRBJ2-1; a weak D match, TRBD2 (6 bases). This CDR3 comprises 15 residues. Trimming cost V 1 base and J 0 bases, with 7 bases left between them. Per the germline V gene, CDR1 is SGHTA and CDR2 is FQGTGA. The CDR3 loop is CASSLSGNSYNEQFF. The DNA for the CDR3 is TGTGCCAGCAGCTTAAGCGGGAACTCCTACAATGAGCAGTTCTTC. Based on the CDR3 plus reference TRBV7-3 and TRBJ2-1, the full variable domain is GAGVSQTPSNKVTEKGKYVELRCDPISGHTALYWYRQSLGQGPEFLIYFQGTGAADDSGLPNDRFFAVRPEGSVSTLKIQRTERGDSAVYLCASSLSGNSYNEQFFGPGTRLTVL.

The V gene is TRBV2, the J gene TRBJ2-7; possibly TRBD1 for D (6 bases). V was clipped by 6 bases and J by 3 bases, with 18 bases between them. The germline V gene encodes CDR1 SNHLY and CDR2 FYNNEI. The CDR3 is 15 residues long. The chain's CDR3 is CASSEPTGSVYEQYF. CDR3 in DNA: TGTGCCAGCAGCGAGCCGACAGGATCCGTCTACGAGCAGTACTTC.

The V and J genes are TRBV28 and TRBJ1-2, with D possibly TRBD1 on 5 matching bases. Trimming removed 5 bases at V and 6 bases at J, with 25 bases between. The CDR3 is made up of 17 amino acids. Germline V gene lookup returns CDR1 MDHEN and CDR2 SYDVKM. The DNA for the CDR3 is TGTGCCAGCAGTCCCACATCTGGGGCGGAGGATCGGGATGGCTACACCTTC. This gives the protein CASSPTSGAEDRDGYTF.

The chain links TRBV19 to TRBJ1-2; 7 bases match TRBD1. Germline CDR1 reads LNHDA; CDR2 reads SQIVND (reference sequence). Trimming took 6 bases from V and 1 from J; bases not matched to a gene: 8. The CDR3 spans 15 residues. CDR3 bases: TGTGCCAGTAGGCGGTCCGGGACAGATAACTATGGCTACACCTTC. The encoded protein is CASRRSGTDNYGYTF.

The chain carries TRBV9 and TRBJ2-3; 8 nucleotides match TRBD2. The V gene's germline CDR1 is SGDLS and CDR2 YYNGEE. The CDR3 has 17 residues. With V trimmed by 0 bases and J by 2 bases, 8 bases remained unmatched. The DNA of the CDR3 is TGTGCCAGCAGCGTAGCCCCCAGCGGGGGAACCACAGATACGCAGTATTTT. It yields the protein CASSVAPSGGTTDTQYF.

The rearrangement uses TRBV7-9 and TRBJ2-2, with D perhaps given as TRBD1 or TRBD2 (5 bases each). V was shortened by 5 bases and J by 7 bases, with 11 bases between the two germline ends. The CDR3 is 13 amino acids. The germline CDR1 and CDR2 sequences are SEHNR and FQNEAQ (reference sequence). Here the CDR3 DNA reads TGTGCCAGCAGCACCCAGGGAGTCGGGGAGCTGTTTTTT. Amino acids: CASSTQGVGELFF.

V gene TRBV30 combines with J gene TRBJ1-2; D may be TRBD1 (6 bases). CDR1 is GTSNPN, CDR2 SVGIG, per germline (reference sequence). V was pared by 2 bases and J by 7 bases, with 17 bases between. This CDR3 comprises 14 residues. DNA for the CDR3: TGTGCCTGGAGTCCAAACAGGGTCGCGAGTGGCTACACCTTC. Residues: CAWSPNRVASGYTF.

A note on this clone: Relative to the germline gene, one junction end is altered; a read error may explain this. The J gene is TRBJ2-7, the V gene TRBV3-1 (or the pseudogene TRBV3-2), with 10 bases lining up with TRBD1. The CDR3 length is 12 residues. The germline V gene encodes CDR1 LGHDT and CDR2 YNNKEL (reference sequence). The CDR3 is CASSQGTGTGVF. In DNA, the CDR3 is TGTGCCAGCAGCCAAGGGACCGGGACAGGGGTATTC.

The J gene is TRBJ1-4, the V gene TRBV5-1; D not resolved. The CDR3 length is 17 residues. Trimming took off 0 bases at V and 4 bases at J, with 16 bases between the two ends. Germline V gene sequence: CDR1 SGHRS, CDR2 YFSETQ. CDR3 residues: CASSLEVVNKFNEKLFF. In DNA form, the CDR3 reads TGCGCCAGCAGCTTGGAAGTGGTCAACAAATTTAATGAAAAACTGTTTTTT.

This chain joins TRBV6-6 and TRBJ1-5, with D perhaps matching TRBD1 (6 bases). This CDR3 region has 15 residues. Trimming took off 6 bases at V and 0 bases at J, with 12 bases between the two ends. CDR1 is MNHNY, CDR2 SVGAGI, per germline (reference sequence). The CDR3 DNA sequence: TGTGCCAGCAGCTTGGACAGAAATAGCAATCAGCCCCAGCATTTT. This sequence encodes CASSLDRNSNQPQHF.

This sequence joins TRBV10-2 and TRBJ1-2; D is perhaps TRBD1 (6 bases). Germline CDR1 reads WSHSY; CDR2 reads SAAADI. The CDR3 loop spans 16 amino acids. Trimming left V 3 bases short and J 4 bases short, with 18 bases between. CDR3 DNA: TGCGCCAGCAGTGATGTTGTAACAGGGCTGGGCTATGGCTACACCTTC. This translates into CASSDVVTGLGYGYTF.

Sample share makes this clone medium-sized. The chain has TRBV7-9 and TRBJ1-4; D is ambiguous. Trimming shortened V by 1 base and J by 0 bases, and 9 bases separated the two germline ends. The CDR3 loop spans 16 amino acids. Germline assignment: CDR1 SEHNR and CDR2 FQNEAQ (reference sequence). The CDR3 nucleotides are TGTGCCAGCAGCTTAGGTACGCGTGCAACTAATGAAAAACTGTTTTTT. It encodes CASSLGTRATNEKLFF. Based on the CDR3 plus reference TRBV7-9 and TRBJ1-4, the full variable domain is DTGVSQNPRHKITKRGQNVTFRCDPISEHNRLYWYRQTLGQGPEFLTYFQNEAQLEKSRLLSDRFSAERPKGSFSTLEIQRTEQGDSAMYLCASSLGTRATNEKLFFGSGTQLSVL.

This chain connects TRBV5-6 to TRBJ1-2; possible D gene TRBD1, 6 bases. V shed 4 bases and J shed 4 bases, with 8 bases lying between them. The CDR3 runs to 12 residues. The V gene's germline CDR1 is SGHDT and CDR2 YYEEEE. For the CDR3, the DNA is TGTGCCAGCAGCGGACAGATCTATGGCTACACCTTC. Its protein product is CASSGQIYGYTF.

V is TRBV19 and J is TRBJ1-1, with unresolved D. The V gene lost 5 bases and the J gene lost 3 bases, with 19 bases spanning the gap. The CDR3 length is 16 residues. The germline gives CDR1 LNHDA, CDR2 SQIVND (reference sequence). In nucleotides, the CDR3 is TGTGCCAGTAGTTTAGTGCCCGGCGGTTGGGACACTGAAGCTTTCTTT. Translated, it gives CASSLVPGGWDTEAFF.

This clone has just one count. This chain links TRBV30 with TRBJ1-2, with TRBD1 identical over 10 bases. CDR1 is GTSNPN, CDR2 SVGIG, per germline (reference sequence). This CDR3 comprises 18 residues. J gave up 2 bases and V 2 bases, and 14 bases lay outside the gene matches. For the CDR3, the DNA is TGTGCCTGGAGTTTTCCAGACAGGGGGCTTTTTAGGAACTATGGCTACACCTTC. Protein product: CAWSFPDRGLFRNYGYTF. The variable domain in full, with the rest retrieved from reference TRBV30 and TRBJ1-2, is SQTIHQWPATLVQPVGSPLSLECTVEGTSNPNLYWYRQAAGRGLQLLFYSVGIGQISSEVPQNLSASRPQDRQFILSSKKLLLSDSGFYLCAWSFPDRGLFRNYGYTFGSGTRLTVV.

V gene TRBV4-2 combines with J gene TRBJ1-1; D call uncertain. This CDR3 is 14 amino acids long. The V end lost 0 bases, the J end lost 7 bases, and 12 bases lay between the germline ends. The V gene's germline CDR1 is LGHNA and CDR2 YNFKEQ. The chain's CDR3 is CASSQEWERSEAFF. As DNA, the CDR3 is TGTGCCAGCAGCCAAGAATGGGAACGAAGTGAAGCTTTCTTT.

The V and J genes are TRBV10-2 and TRBJ1-2, with TRBD1 as a possible D gene (5 bases). Trimming left V 6 bases short and J 2 bases short, with 16 bases between. Germline loops: CDR1 WSHSY, CDR2 SAAADI. CDR3 length equals 15 residues. For the CDR3, the DNA is TGCGCCAGCAGAGATGGGGCGGGCGGGAACTATGGCTACACCTTC. Translation: CASRDGAGGNYGYTF.

This rearrangement joins TRBV18 to TRBJ1-2; D is unclear. The CDR3 length is 14 residues. Per germline, CDR1 KGHSH and CDR2 LQKENI. Trimming shortened V by 0 bases and J by 2 bases, and 7 bases separated the two germline ends. DNA for the CDR3: TGTGCCAGCTCACCACCTAACCGAAACTATGGCTACACCTTC. Translated, it gives CASSPPNRNYGYTF.

This sequence joins TRBV30 and TRBJ2-1; 11 positions agree with TRBD2. Looked up from germline, CDR1 is GTSNPN and CDR2 is SVGIG (reference sequence). The CDR3 sequence is 15 residues long. With 5 bases clipped from V and 9 bases from J, the junction kept 12 bases outside the gene matches. The DNA for the CDR3 is TGTGCCTGGGAGCACTTAGCGGGGGGGCAGCGTGAGCAGTTCTTC. Protein product: CAWEHLAGGQREQFF.

The V and J genes are TRBV6-1 and TRBJ1-5, with TRBD1 identical over 12 bases. V dropped 4 bases and J dropped 0; count of bases not matched to a gene: 13. The germline V gene has CDR1 MNHNS and CDR2 SASEGT. The CDR3 is 20 amino acids. The CDR3 here is CASSGFSRDRGLGSNQPQHF. Written as DNA, the CDR3 is TGTGCCAGCAGTGGTTTTTCCCGGGACAGGGGGCTAGGTAGCAATCAGCCCCAGCATTTT.